Listed here are 30 T cell receptor beta chains from one sample, sequenced in a study of blood T cell repertoires in COVID-19. Using immunoSEQ multiplex PCR, the repertoire was profiled, and TCRdb retains in-frame clones only, with some absent. The profile shows 97,000 or so clones, roughly 80% of them singletons. The sample taken for sequencing was peripheral blood. The receptors stem from a man between 60 and 75 years old with active or convalescent COVID-19.

The chain employs TRBV5-4 and TRBJ2-5, with D maybe TRBD1 (6 bases). The CDR3 runs 14 residues. The germline V and J ends were trimmed by 4 bases and 1 base, with 11 bases remaining between them. CDR1 and CDR2 (germline): SGHNT, YYREEE (reference sequence). CDR3 DNA sequence: TGTGCCAGCAGCCTGGGACAAGTCCAAGAGACCCAGTACTTC. This sequence encodes CASSLGQVQETQYF.

The rearrangement uses TRBV3-1 (or the pseudogene TRBV3-2) and TRBJ1-1; no clear D gene. Trimming took 3 bases from V and 0 from J, leaving 8 bases between them. The germline V gene has CDR1 LGHDT and CDR2 YNNKEL (reference sequence). The CDR3 length is 14 residues. In DNA, the CDR3 is TGTGCCAGCAGCCAGGGCAGCTTGAACACTGAAGCTTTCTTT. Its translation is CASSQGSLNTEAFF.

This chain connects TRBV4-3 to TRBJ1-2, with no clear D. Germline V gene lookup returns CDR1 LGHNA and CDR2 YSLEER. The CDR3 is made up of 13 amino acids. Trimming took off 0 bases at V and 3 bases at J, with 5 bases between the two ends. The DNA of the CDR3 is TGCGCCAGCAGCCAAGATCGCGACTATGGCTACACCTTC. Protein sequence: CASSQDRDYGYTF.

There are a few counts of this clone. The chain links TRBV29-1 to TRBJ1-1; D unresolved. Trimming cost V 7 bases and J 1 base, with 7 bases left between them. The CDR3 consists of 11 residues. Germline CDR1 SQVTM, CDR2 ANQGSEA. The CDR3 sequence is CSGTGNTEAFF. The CDR3 DNA is TGCAGCGGCACGGGGAACACTGAAGCTTTCTTT.

This clone was seen only a few times. The chain links TRBV19 to TRBJ2-3; D ambiguous. Germline V gives CDR1 LNHDA, CDR2 SQIVND (reference sequence). V was trimmed by 6 bases and J by 4 bases, leaving 11 bases between them. The CDR3 has 13 residues. Here the CDR3 reads CASSGWRADTQYF. The CDR3, as DNA: TGTGCCAGTAGCGGCTGGAGAGCAGATACGCAGTATTTT.

CDR3 bases: TGTGCCAGCAGCCCCTTCAACAGAGGGTCGGTTCAGCCCCAGCATTTT. Amino acid sequence: CASSPFNRGSVQPQHF. The rearrangement uses TRBV5-5 and TRBJ1-5; D unresolved. Trimming pared 4 bases from V and 6 bases from J, leaving 20 bases between. Germline V lookup: CDR1 SGHKS, CDR2 YYEKEE (reference sequence). The CDR3 has 16 residues.

This clone was seen a single time. The V call is TRBV10-2, the J call TRBJ2-5; 11 bases match TRBD1. The CDR3 has 15 residues. CDR1 is WSHSY and CDR2 is SAAADI in the germline V gene. V shed 8 bases and J 4 bases; nucleotides not matched to a gene: 9. Here the CDR3 reads CASAEGQGVRETQYF. The CDR3, as DNA: TGCGCCAGCGCCGAGGGACAGGGGGTAAGAGAGACCCAGTACTTC.

Only a few counts were recorded for this clone. This chain links TRBV7-3 with TRBJ2-1, with TRBD2 matching 7 bases. CDR3 length: 13 residues. Germline trimming cut 3 bases from V and 7 bases from J; bases unmatched to any gene: 3. Germline-derived CDR1 and CDR2 are SGHTA and FQGTGA. CDR3 sequence (DNA): TGTGCCAGCAGCTTGACTAGCATTAATGAGCAGTTCTTC. Its protein product is CASSLTSINEQFF.

With regard to this clone: The junction shows a germline mismatch at one end, possibly a read error. The V and J genes are TRBV5-1 and TRBJ2-2, with 13 bases matching TRBD2. This CDR3 has 17 residues. The germline V gene encodes CDR1 SGHRS and CDR2 YFSETQ. CDR3 amino acids: CASTLGLAGRGTGELFF. CDR3 coding DNA: TGCGCCAGCACCTTGGGACTAGCGGGAAGGGGCACCGGGGAGCTGTTTTTT.

The V call is TRBV20-1, the J call TRBJ1-5; D is unresolved. V shed 3 bases and J shed 0 bases, with 9 bases lying between them. Germline assignment: CDR1 DFQATT and CDR2 SNEGSKA (reference sequence). The CDR3 has 14 residues. The CDR3 loop is CSASRDFSNQPQHF. The CDR3 nucleotides are TGCAGTGCTAGTCGAGATTTTAGCAATCAGCCCCAGCATTTT.

This chain joins TRBV27 and TRBJ1-4; 9 positions agree with TRBD1. CDR3 length: 14 residues. V was clipped by 5 bases and J by 6 bases; unmatched bases: 4. In germline, CDR1 is MNHEY, CDR2 SMNVEV (reference sequence). The CDR3 DNA reads TGTGCCAGCAGTGGGGACAGGGCCCATGAAAAACTGTTTTTT. This sequence encodes CASSGDRAHEKLFF.

This chain joins TRBV7-8 and TRBJ2-2, with 10 bases matching TRBD2. This CDR3 region has 15 residues. Germline CDR1 and CDR2: SGHVS and FQNEAQ. V was clipped by 5 bases and J by 7 bases; unmatched bases: 7. CDR3 residues: CASSPSGSRHGELFF. CDR3 nucleotide sequence: TGTGCCAGCAGCCCTAGCGGGAGCCGGCACGGGGAGCTGTTTTTT. Drawing the rest from reference TRBV7-8 and TRBJ2-2, the complete variable domain is GAGVSQSPRYKVAKRGQDVALRCDPISGHVSLFWYQQALGQGPEFLTYFQNEAQLDKSGLPSDRFFAERPEGSVSTLKIQRTQQEDSAVYLCASSPSGSRHGELFFGEGSRLTVL.

This sequence joins TRBV28 and TRBJ1-3, with D possibly matching TRBD1 (6 bases). Germline V gene sequence: CDR1 MDHEN, CDR2 SYDVKM. This CDR3 spans 15 amino acids. Between the trimmed V and J ends, which lost 5 bases and 1 base, there was a span of 12 bases. The DNA for the CDR3 is TGTGCCAGCAGTATACCGACAGGATCTGGAAACACCATATATTTT. Translating it yields CASSIPTGSGNTIYF.

The chain is built from TRBV6-6 and TRBJ1-1; D unresolved. The CDR3 length is 13 residues. From germline, CDR1 is MNHNY and CDR2 SVGAGI (reference sequence). V was pared by 7 bases and J by 8 bases, with 17 bases between. CDR3 amino acids: CASTIETYGEAFF. CDR3 DNA sequence: TGTGCCAGCACCATAGAGACATATGGGGAAGCTTTCTTT.

There are a few counts of this clone. V usage is TRBV18 and J usage is TRBJ2-4, with 8 positions matching TRBD2. Germline V gene sequence: CDR1 KGHSH, CDR2 LQKENI. With 2 bases clipped from V and 8 bases from J, the junction kept 5 bases outside the gene matches. This CDR3 spans 14 amino acids. The CDR3 loop is CASSPGAGGYIQYF. Written as DNA, the CDR3 is TGTGCCAGCTCACCAGGGGCGGGAGGATACATTCAGTACTTC.

This clone has only one observation. J is TRBJ2-4 and V is TRBV19; the match to TRBD1 covers 11 bases. Germline assignment: CDR1 LNHDA and CDR2 SQIVND (reference sequence). The CDR3 totals 17 residues. V lost 4 bases to trimming and J lost 9 bases; unmatched junction nucleotides: 14. CDR3 region: CASSTQQDRGRLGIQYF. The CDR3 DNA follows: TGTGCCAGTAGTACCCAACAGGACAGGGGGCGGTTAGGCATTCAGTACTTC.

This clone appeared a few times. This chain connects TRBV7-2 to TRBJ2-5, with D perhaps TRBD2 (6 bases). Germline loops: CDR1 SGHTA, CDR2 FQGNSA. There are 12 residues in the CDR3. Trimming took off 4 bases at V and 5 bases at J, with 8 bases between the two ends. DNA for the CDR3: TGTGCCAGCAGCTGGGACTTTGAGACCCAGTACTTC. It is translated as CASSWDFETQYF.

This clone was counted once. The chain recombines TRBV11-3 with TRBJ2-3; D ambiguous. V lost 1 base and J lost 0, with 14 bases in between. The CDR3 runs 17 residues. The germline CDR1 and CDR2 sequences are SGHNT and YENEEA. DNA of the CDR3: TGTGCCAGCAGCTTAGGACAAACCTCGCCTAGCACAGATACGCAGTATTTT. Translation gives CASSLGQTSPSTDTQYF.

The chain links TRBV5-6 to TRBJ1-2, with D tentatively TRBD1 (5 bases). The CDR3 contains 15 residues. V was shortened by 1 base and J by 2 bases, with 12 bases between the two germline ends. Germline CDR1 is SGHDT and CDR2 is YYEEEE. This chain's CDR3 is CASSLMSRENYGYTF. CDR3 sequence (DNA): TGTGCCAGCAGCTTGATGAGCAGGGAAAACTATGGCTACACCTTC.

This clone has just a few counts. The rearrangement links TRBV18 to TRBJ2-5, with a tentative D call TRBD2 (6 bases). This CDR3 has 18 amino acids. V lost 2 bases, J lost 5 bases, and 24 bases lay in between. Germline assignment: CDR1 KGHSH and CDR2 LQKENI. This chain's CDR3 is CASSPTPATLAGRETQYF. The CDR3 bases are TGTGCCAGCTCACCAACTCCGGCTACTCTCGCGGGACGGGAGACCCAGTACTTC.

The genes are TRBV6-2 or TRBV6-3 and TRBJ2-3; unclear D gene. The CDR3 sequence is 12 residues long. The V end was cut by 6 bases, the J end by 2 bases, with 6 bases between. Germline V gene sequence: CDR1 MNHEY, CDR2 SVGEGT. For the CDR3, the DNA is TGTGCCAGCAGCCTTTACACAGATACGCAGTATTTT. The encoded protein is CASSLYTDTQYF.

This clone appeared once. V usage is TRBV28 and J usage is TRBJ2-7; 8 nucleotides align to TRBD2. This CDR3 region has 16 residues. Germline CDR1 reads MDHEN; CDR2 reads SYDVKM. V lost 6 bases and J lost 0; bases outside the gene matches: 10. As DNA, the CDR3 is TGTGCCAGCAGCTCTCCTAATCGGGAGGGCTCCTACGAGCAGTACTTC. This gives the protein CASSSPNREGSYEQYF.

The chain combines TRBV6-5 with TRBJ2-5, with D tentatively TRBD1 (6 bases). Trimming took 7 bases from V and 6 from J, leaving 15 bases between them. The CDR3 has 13 amino acids. CDR1 and CDR2 from the germline V gene are MNHEY and SVGAGI. The CDR3 is CASTSQGRKTQYF. The CDR3 DNA reads as TGTGCCAGCACCTCACAGGGACGGAAGACCCAGTACTTC.

The rearrangement links TRBV11-2 to TRBJ2-5; D might be TRBD2 (6 bases). V was pared by 0 bases and J by 7 bases, with 9 bases between. This CDR3 is built from 13 residues. Germline CDR1 reads SGHAT; CDR2 reads FQNNGV. In DNA, the CDR3 is TGTGCCAGCAGCTTAGAGTCAGCGGGGACCCAGTACTTC. Its translation: CASSLESAGTQYF.

The chain uses TRBV24-1 and TRBJ1-4, with no clear D. V was shortened by 3 bases and J by 8 bases, with 12 bases between the two germline ends. The CDR3 consists of 14 residues. Germline V gene sequence: CDR1 KGHDR, CDR2 SFDVKD. CDR3 residues: CATSDDGNYEKLFF. DNA for the CDR3: TGTGCCACCAGTGATGACGGCAACTACGAAAAACTGTTTTTT.

Only a few counts were recorded for this clone. The chain recombines TRBV14 with TRBJ1-2; 8 bases match TRBD1. The V gene end was trimmed by 5 bases and the J gene end by 4 bases; junction bases not matched to a gene: 9. CDR1 and CDR2 (germline): SGHDN, FVKESK. The CDR3 loop spans 15 amino acids. CDR3 in amino acids: CASSSTGGLTYGYTF. The CDR3 coding sequence is TGTGCCAGCAGCTCAACAGGGGGTTTAACCTATGGCTACACCTTC.

The chain has TRBV7-2 and TRBJ2-3; tentative D call: TRBD2 (7 bases). V was cut by 5 bases and J by 3 bases, with 18 bases left in between. This CDR3 is 16 amino acids long. Germline CDR1 and CDR2: SGHTA and FQGNSA. The CDR3 loop reads CASSPWGGGLTDTQYF. The CDR3 nucleotides are TGTGCCAGCAGCCCCTGGGGAGGGGGTCTAACAGATACGCAGTATTTT.

This clone was seen only a few times. The rearrangement joins TRBV7-9 to TRBJ1-1; D not resolved. V lost 2 bases and J lost 5, with 9 bases in between. The V gene's germline CDR1 is SEHNR and CDR2 FQNEAQ (reference sequence). There are 13 residues in the CDR3. The CDR3 bases are TGTGCCAGCAGCTTATACGGGGAAACTGAAGCTTTCTTT. This encodes CASSLYGETEAFF.

At least ten counts were recorded for this clone. The J gene is TRBJ2-1, the V gene TRBV5-1; D might be TRBD2 (5 bases). Germline CDR1 SGHRS, CDR2 YFSETQ. The CDR3 spans 14 residues. V lost 2 bases and J lost 7, with 13 bases in between. The CDR3 reads CASSLLPSGNEQFF. The CDR3 DNA follows: TGCGCCAGCAGCTTACTACCATCGGGGAATGAGCAGTTCTTC.

V gene TRBV9 combines with J gene TRBJ1-4; 8 bases map to TRBD1. The CDR3 consists of 15 residues. CDR1 and CDR2 from the germline V gene are SGDLS and YYNGEE. Trimming took 3 bases from V and 7 from J; bases not matched to a gene: 8. This CDR3 reads CASSAEQGGSEKLFF. As DNA, the CDR3 is TGTGCCAGCAGCGCTGAACAGGGGGGTAGTGAAAAACTGTTTTTT.